Listed here are 24 T cell receptor beta chains from one sample, sequenced in a study of blood T cell repertoires in COVID-19. TCRdb's table, derived via immunoSEQ multiplex PCR, lists solely in-frame clones and lacks some. The data contain about 190,000 clones, 84% of them seen just once; the ten biggest clones take up less than 20%. The material sequenced was peripheral blood. These receptors were obtained from a human donor in a cohort sampled during active COVID-19.

The genes are TRBV6-5 and TRBJ2-1, with a possible D match to TRBD1 (6 bases). Germline CDR1 MNHEY, CDR2 SVGAGI. V was shortened by 6 bases and J by 7 bases, with 10 bases between the two germline ends. This CDR3 has 12 amino acids. Here the CDR3 DNA reads TGTGCCAGCAGGTCAACAGGGAATGAGCAGTTCTTC. The encoded protein is CASRSTGNEQFF.

The genes are TRBV2 and TRBJ2-7; D is uncertain. With 3 bases removed from V and 5 bases from J, the gap between germline ends came to 5 bases. The CDR3 is made up of 11 amino acids. Germline V gives CDR1 SNHLY, CDR2 FYNNEI. CDR3 amino acids: CASSEYNEQYF. DNA of the CDR3: TGTGCCAGCAGTGAGTACAACGAGCAGTACTTC.

The rearrangement links TRBV5-4 to TRBJ2-1; maybe TRBD2 (6 bases). The CDR3 is 14 residues long. V was cut by 1 base and J by 5 bases, with 10 bases left in between. The germline V gene encodes CDR1 SGHNT and CDR2 YYREEE (reference sequence). CDR3 sequence (DNA): TGTGCCAGCAGCTTGCGGGAGCCCCACAATGAGCAGTTCTTC. Its protein product is CASSLREPHNEQFF. Together with reference TRBV5-4 and TRBJ2-1, the CDR3 gives the full variable domain: ETGVTQSPTHLIKTRGQQVTLRCSSQSGHNTVSWYQQALGQGPQFIFQYYREEENGRGNFPPRFSGLQFPNYSSELNVNALELDDSALYLCASSLREPHNEQFFGPGTRLTVL.

This chain connects TRBV10-3 to TRBJ2-3; 9 bases are a match to TRBD1. The ends lost 4 bases at V and 3 bases at J; junction bases unmatched: 8. CDR1 is ENHRY, CDR2 SYGVKD, per germline. The CDR3 consists of 16 residues. The CDR3 protein is CAISGPGQGETDTQYF. The DNA for the CDR3 is TGTGCCATCAGTGGGCCGGGACAGGGAGAAACAGATACGCAGTATTTT.

A single count supports this clone. The chain links TRBV29-1 to TRBJ2-2; 8 nucleotides line up with TRBD1. Germline assignment: CDR1 SQVTM and CDR2 ANQGSEA. The CDR3 is made up of 14 amino acids. The junction had 7 bases not matched to a gene; V was cut back by 7 bases and J by 3 bases. CDR3 in amino acids: CSADRGVDTGELFF. DNA of the CDR3: TGCAGCGCCGACAGGGGTGTGGACACCGGGGAGCTGTTTTTT.

The chain has TRBV28 and TRBJ2-4, with D possibly matching TRBD1 (6 bases). Germline assignment: CDR1 MDHEN and CDR2 SYDVKM. Trimming shortened V by 5 bases and J by 1 base, and 6 bases separated the two germline ends. This CDR3 spans 13 amino acids. CDR3 sequence reads: CASSQGAKNIQYF. The CDR3 nucleotides are TGTGCCAGCAGTCAGGGGGCCAAAAACATTCAGTACTTC.

This rearrangement joins TRBV2 to TRBJ2-5; tentative D call: TRBD2 (6 bases). CDR1 and CDR2 (germline): SNHLY, FYNNEI. V was shortened by 7 bases and J by 2 bases, with 20 bases between the two germline ends. The CDR3 consists of 16 residues. The CDR3 coding sequence is TGTGCCAGCAAGAAGATAGCGGAGTGGGTGCAAGAGACCCAGTACTTC. Its translation: CASKKIAEWVQETQYF.

The rearrangement joins TRBV5-5 to TRBJ1-5; D call uncertain. The CDR3 runs 16 residues. V dropped 3 bases and J dropped 2 bases, with 15 bases sitting between them. CDR1 SGHKS and CDR2 YYEKEE come from the germline V gene (reference sequence). CDR3 in amino acids: CASSWAPEWGNQPQHF. The CDR3 DNA sequence: TGTGCCAGCAGCTGGGCACCAGAATGGGGCAATCAGCCCCAGCATTTT. The variable domain in full, completed from reference TRBV5-5 and TRBJ1-5, reads DAGVTQSPTHLIKTRGQQVTLRCSPISGHKSVSWYQQVLGQGPQFIFQYYEKEERGRGNFPDRFSARQFPNYSSELNVNALLLGDSALYLCASSWAPEWGNQPQHFGDGTRLSIL.

A few counts support this clone. This rearrangement joins TRBV6-5 to TRBJ2-2; 7 bases are a match to TRBD1. Germline V CDR1 and CDR2: MNHEY, SVGAGI. The CDR3 is 15 residues long. V shed 2 bases and J 8 bases; nucleotides not matched to a gene: 8. In DNA, the CDR3 is TGTGCCAGCAGTTACCAAGGCAGGGGGTTGGGGGAGCTGTTTTTT. It codes for CASSYQGRGLGELFF.

The CDR3 DNA sequence: TGTGCCAGCAGCTTGGTTAGCGGATCTGAGCAGTTCTTC. Amino acids: CASSLVSGSEQFF. The chain links TRBV5-4 to TRBJ2-1, with a possible D match to TRBD2 (6 bases). Trimming shortened V by 0 bases and J by 9 bases, and 10 bases separated the two germline ends. The CDR3 sequence is 13 residues long. Germline CDR1 and CDR2: SGHNT and YYREEE (reference sequence).

The chain carries TRBV24-1 and TRBJ2-3; D is perhaps TRBD1 (6 bases). The V end was cut by 6 bases, the J end by 3 bases, with 18 bases between. From germline, CDR1 is KGHDR and CDR2 SFDVKD. The CDR3 has 16 amino acids. The CDR3 region is CATSSTGLGGTDTQYF. CDR3 nucleotides: TGTGCCACCAGTTCAACAGGGCTGGGTGGAACAGATACGCAGTATTTT.

V is TRBV2 and J is TRBJ2-1; D not resolved. V lost 5 bases to trimming and J lost 5 bases, with 13 bases between them. Germline lookup yields CDR1 SNHLY and CDR2 FYNNEI. The CDR3 contains 14 residues. This CDR3 reads CASSFMGFNNEQFF. The CDR3 nucleotides are TGTGCCAGCAGTTTTATGGGCTTCAACAATGAGCAGTTCTTC.

CDR3 amino acids: CASSFAAAENTGELFF. DNA for the CDR3: TGTGCCAGCAGCTTTGCAGCGGCAGAGAACACCGGGGAGCTGTTTTTT. The chain carries TRBV12-1 and TRBJ2-2; TRBD2 is taken as the D call from the table, unchecked against the DNA. TRBV12-1 is shown as a pseudogene. The CDR3 covers 16 residues.

The CDR3 DNA reads as TGTGCCAGCAGTAGACAGATGAACACTGAAGCTTTCTTT. It is translated as CASSRQMNTEAFF. The chain has TRBV2 and TRBJ1-1; the D gene is possibly TRBD1 (5 bases). This CDR3 is built from 13 residues. Deletions cut 5 bases from V and 0 bases from J, with 7 bases between. CDR1 and CDR2 (germline): SNHLY, FYNNEI.

The chain combines TRBV27 with TRBJ1-2; 8 bases map to TRBD1. From germline, CDR1 is MNHEY and CDR2 SMNVEV (reference sequence). The CDR3 consists of 16 residues. The V segment lost 3 bases and the J segment 5 bases; nucleotides outside the gene matches: 11. The CDR3 reads CASSFLVRDRGYGYTF. In DNA form, the CDR3 reads TGTGCCAGCAGTTTCCTTGTCCGAGACAGGGGTTATGGCTACACCTTC.

This rearrangement joins TRBV19 to TRBJ2-2; 7 bases line up with TRBD1. V was clipped by 7 bases and J by 2 bases; unmatched bases: 7. The CDR3 sequence is 15 residues long. Germline CDR1 reads LNHDA; CDR2 reads SQIVND (reference sequence). The CDR3 sequence is CASTRQGINTGELFF. The CDR3 bases are TGTGCCAGTACCCGACAGGGAATAAACACCGGGGAGCTGTTTTTT.

The chain carries TRBV5-8 and TRBJ2-1; 10 bases agree with TRBD1. The V segment lost 4 bases and the J segment 3 bases; nucleotides outside the gene matches: 7. Looked up from germline, CDR1 is SGHTS and CDR2 is YDEGEE. The CDR3 loop spans 16 amino acids. CDR3 nucleotide sequence: TGTGCCAGCAGCCGCACGGGACAGGGGTACTACAATGAGCAGTTCTTC. This sequence encodes CASSRTGQGYYNEQFF.

The chain uses TRBV2 and TRBJ1-3, with D uncertain. This CDR3 comprises 13 residues. Trimming removed 6 bases at V and 0 bases at J, with 6 bases between. The germline V gene encodes CDR1 SNHLY and CDR2 FYNNEI. The CDR3 loop is CASSTDSGNTIYF. CDR3 nucleotides: TGTGCCAGCAGCACAGACTCTGGAAACACCATATATTTT.

The chain carries TRBV27 and TRBJ2-7; 8 positions match TRBD2. V lost 6 bases to trimming and J lost 4 bases; unmatched junction nucleotides: 11. Per germline, CDR1 MNHEY and CDR2 SMNVEV (reference sequence). The CDR3 runs to 15 residues. CDR3 DNA: TGTGCCAGCAGGCCCGGGAGTAGCGGGATTTACGAGCAGTACTTC. Protein sequence: CASRPGSSGIYEQYF.

This rearrangement joins TRBV3-1 (or the pseudogene TRBV3-2) to TRBJ2-5; the D is unclear. The CDR3 is 12 residues long. Trimming left V 2 bases short and J 5 bases short, with 6 bases between. Germline values: CDR1 LGHDT, CDR2 YNNKEL (reference sequence). CDR3 region: CASSQISETQYF. For the CDR3, the DNA is TGTGCCAGCAGCCAAATATCGGAGACCCAGTACTTC.

This clone appeared a single time. V usage is TRBV5-6 and J usage is TRBJ2-7; D is possibly TRBD2 (5 bases). This CDR3 contains 13 residues. Trimming left V 1 base short and J 6 bases short, with 11 bases between. Germline lookup yields CDR1 SGHDT and CDR2 YYEEEE. The CDR3 spells CASSLPGIGEQYV. The CDR3, as DNA: TGTGCCAGCAGCTTGCCGGGGATCGGCGAGCAGTACGTC.

The chain carries TRBV29-1 and TRBJ2-1; 10 bases are a match to TRBD2. Germline CDR1 SQVTM, CDR2 ANQGSEA. Trimming at V came to 7 bases and at J to 4 bases, leaving 7 bases not matched to a gene. This CDR3 contains 14 residues. CDR3 DNA: TGCAGCGCCCACACTAGCGGGGCGTACAATGAGCAGTTCTTC. It encodes CSAHTSGAYNEQFF.

The chain links TRBV5-1 to TRBJ2-7, with TRBD2 as a possible D gene (7 bases). Between the trimmed V and J ends, which lost 0 bases and 0 bases, there was a span of 16 bases. CDR1 is SGHRS, CDR2 YFSETQ, per germline. The CDR3 runs 17 residues. CDR3 in DNA: TGCGCCAGCAGCTTGGAAGGGGGGGCGACCCCCTCCTACGAGCAGTACTTC. It translates to CASSLEGGATPSYEQYF.

The chain couples TRBV6-6 to TRBJ2-2, with TRBD2 matching over 7 bases. The CDR3 contains 14 residues. V dropped 3 bases and J dropped 6; count of bases not matched to a gene: 4. From germline, CDR1 is MNHNY and CDR2 SVGAGI (reference sequence). The CDR3 sequence: CASSYWGGPGELFF. As DNA, the CDR3 is TGTGCCAGCAGTTATTGGGGAGGGCCCGGGGAGCTGTTTTTT.